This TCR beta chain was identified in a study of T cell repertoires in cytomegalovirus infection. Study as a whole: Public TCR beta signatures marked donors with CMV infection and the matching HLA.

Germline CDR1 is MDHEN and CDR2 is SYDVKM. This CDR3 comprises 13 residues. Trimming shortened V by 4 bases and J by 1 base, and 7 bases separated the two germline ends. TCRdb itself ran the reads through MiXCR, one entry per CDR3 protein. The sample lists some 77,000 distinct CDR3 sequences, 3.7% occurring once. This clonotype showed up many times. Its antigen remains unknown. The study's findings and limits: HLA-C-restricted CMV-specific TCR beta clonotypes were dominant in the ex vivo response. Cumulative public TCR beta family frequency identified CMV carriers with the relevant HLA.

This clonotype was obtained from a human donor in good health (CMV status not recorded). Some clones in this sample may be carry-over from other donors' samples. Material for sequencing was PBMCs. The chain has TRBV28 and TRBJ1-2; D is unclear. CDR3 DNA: TGTGCCAGCAGTTCCCTAAGTAACTATGGCTACACCTTC. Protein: CASSSLSNYGYTF.